This paragraph reports one T cell receptor beta chain. The CDR3 is 14 residues long. The germline gives CDR1 MDHEN, CDR2 SYDVKM. Trimming removed 4 bases from V and 0 bases from J, with 9 bases in between. Some clones are missing from TCRdb's copy, which holds only in-frame ones; the method was immunoSEQ multiplex PCR. The table shows 90,000 to 95,000 clones, with more than 85% occurring only once. This sample is drawn from a study of T cell changes during pregnancy in multiple sclerosis. This receptor was obtained from a female donor with multiple sclerosis, enrolled in a pregnancy study. The specimen was peripheral blood, collected before pregnancy. V is TRBV28 and J is TRBJ1-2, with a tentative D call TRBD1 (5 bases). CDR3 DNA: TGTGCCAGCAGTTCCTCGGGGGCTAACTATGGCTACACCTTC. Encoded protein: CASSSSGANYGYTF.